The rows below give T cell receptor beta chains drawn from one sample of a study of tissue T cells after allogeneic stem cell transplantation. Using immunoSEQ multiplex PCR, the repertoire was profiled, and TCRdb retains in-frame clones only, with some absent. The sample contains some 2,000 clones, less than 80% of which appear only once. The source was transverse colon tissue, collected at autopsy. These TCRs come from an older male patient with steroid-refractory graft-versus-host disease after an allogeneic stem cell transplant. Among the T cells, some may be from the graft donor. Both conserved end residues are part of each CDR3. The D gene is left open where the match is weak. Where a row states a size, it is once, few, many or the class of an expanded clone; other rows omit it.

TRBV20-1,.,TRBJ2-5,.,TGCAGTGCTGTTCAAGAGACCCAGTACTTC,CSAVQETQYF
TRBV5-4,TRBD1,TRBJ2-3,.,TGTGCCAGCAAGGGACAGGGGCAAACAGATACGCAGTATTTT,CASKGQGQTDTQYF
TRBV4-2,.,TRBJ2-1,large,TGTGCCAGCAGCCACTCCGACAATGAGCAGTTCTTC,CASSHSDNEQFF
TRBV29-1,.,TRBJ1-3,.,TGCAGCGTTGGAGGGTCTGGAAACACCATATATTTT,CSVGGSGNTIYF
TRBV7-2,.,TRBJ2-7,once,TGTGCCAGCAGCTTGCCCCTGGTTGCGCCAACCTCCTACGAGCAGTACTTC,CASSLPLVAPTSYEQYF
TRBV7-9,.,TRBJ1-1,few,TGTGCCAGCCATGGGTCTGAAGCTTTCTTT,CASHGSEAFF
TRBV5-1,.,TRBJ1-6,.,TGCGCCAGCAGCTTGGCAACTGCACAGGGAAGCTCACCCCTCCACTTT,CASSLATAQGSSPLHF
TRBV7-9,.,TRBJ1-1,large,TGTGCCAGCAGCTTAGAGGTGAACACTGAAGCTTTCTTT,CASSLEVNTEAFF
TRBV6-5,.,TRBJ1-4,.,TGTGCCAGCAGTTACTCGATAGGAGAAAAACTGTTTTTT,CASSYSIGEKLFF
TRBV5-1,.,TRBJ2-4,.,TGCGCCAGCAGCCACGGGATAGCCAAAAACATTCAGTACTTC,CASSHGIAKNIQYF
TRBV6-2/TRBV6-3,.,TRBJ1-2,.,TGTGCCAGCAGTTTGACACCGACTAACTATGGCTACACCTTC,CASSLTPTNYGYTF
TRBV9,.,TRBJ2-2,.,TGTGCCAGCAGCCTTTATTATATCTCCACCGGGGAGCTGTTTTTT,CASSLYYISTGELFF
TRBV13,.,TRBJ1-2,.,TGTGCCAGCAGGGAGCAGAAAGGGGGAAGTGGCTACACCTTC,CASREQKGGSGYTF
TRBV4-3,.,TRBJ2-5,once,TGCGCCAGCGGTCTTCGACAGGTCGGAGAGACCCAGTACTTC,CASGLRQVGETQYF
TRBV5-1,TRBD2,TRBJ2-1,.,TGCGCCAGCAGACTAAGCGGGGGGCCCCAAAATGAGCAGTTCTTC,CASRLSGGPQNEQFF
TRBV7-9,.,TRBJ2-1,.,TGTGCCAGCAGCTTTCGGGACGACTGGAATGAGCAGTTCTTC,CASSFRDDWNEQFF
TRBV9,TRBD1,TRBJ2-2,.,TGTGCCAGCGGACCGGGACAGGGGAACACCGGGGAGCTGTTTTTT,CASGPGQGNTGELFF
TRBV6-6,TRBD1,TRBJ2-7,few,TGTGCCAGCAGTCGCGGGAAGACCGGGACAGGGTCCTACGAGCAGTACTTC,CASSRGKTGTGSYEQYF
TRBV4-2,.,TRBJ2-2,.,TGTGCCAGCAGCCAAGATGCGGTTTGGCCGAACACCGGGGAGCTGTTTTTT,CASSQDAVWPNTGELFF
TRBV29-1,.,TRBJ1-2,.,TGCAGCGTTGGAACTGGCGCAGGCGCTAACTATGGCTACACCTTC,CSVGTGAGANYGYTF
TRBV11-2,TRBD1,TRBJ2-7,.,TGTGCCAGCAGCCTCGGACAGGGAAGCTCCTACGAGCAGTACTTC,CASSLGQGSSYEQYF
TRBV5-4,.,TRBJ2-7,.,TGTGCCAGCAGCTTGGACGGCCAGCCCCTAGGAGACGAGCAGTACTTC,CASSLDGQPLGDEQYF
TRBV4-1,.,TRBJ2-1,.,TGCGCCAGCAGCCCACCCTCCGGCAATGAGCAGTTCTTC,CASSPPSGNEQFF
TRBV27,TRBD1,TRBJ2-7,.,TGTGCCAGCAGCCTGGGGGCAGGGGGCGAGCAGTACTTC,CASSLGAGGEQYF
TRBV5-1,.,TRBJ2-5,.,TGCGCCAGCAGCTCAATACCGGGACCGGGAACGGAGACCCAGTACTTC,CASSSIPGPGTETQYF
TRBV6-1,TRBD1,TRBJ2-1,.,TGTGCCAGCAGTGTGGACAGGGCCAGAACAGAGCTGTTCTTC,CASSVDRARTELFF
TRBV5-4,TRBD2,TRBJ2-5,.,TGTGCCAGCAGCTCGGGGGGGGTAGTAGAGACCCAGTACTTC,CASSSGGVVETQYF
TRBV6-5,.,TRBJ1-2,.,TGTGCCAGCAGTCGAATGGCAGGCAGTCCGGGAGGCTACACCTTC,CASSRMAGSPGGYTF
TRBV6-2/TRBV6-3,.,TRBJ2-7,.,TGTGCCAGCAGTTACTCGGAGGCGGCCTACGAGCAGTACTTC,CASSYSEAAYEQYF
TRBV2,.,TRBJ2-5,.,TGTGCCAGCACAGGGCTCCAAGAGACCCAGTACTTC,CASTGLQETQYF
TRBV9,TRBD1,TRBJ1-5,.,TGTGCCAGCAGCTCCGATGGGACAGAGAATCAGCCCCAGCATTTT,CASSSDGTENQPQHF
TRBV10-3,TRBD1,TRBJ2-2,.,TGTGCCATCGGGGACAGGGAAACCGGGGAGCTGTTTTTT,CAIGDRETGELFF
TRBV9,.,TRBJ2-7,.,TGTGCCAGCAGCGTCGGCCCCGACTACGAGCAGTACTTC,CASSVGPDYEQYF
TRBV18,.,TRBJ1-1,.,TGTGCCAGCTCACCACTGGTAGGGGTGCCTTTGAACACTGAAGCTTTCTTT,CASSPLVGVPLNTEAFF
TRBV6-6,.,TRBJ1-4,few,TGTGCCAGCAGTTACCGAGAGGGTGAAGATAATGAAAAACTGTTTTTT,CASSYREGEDNEKLFF
TRBV2,TRBD1,TRBJ1-1,.,TGTGCCTGTTACAGGGGGGTCTCCACTGAAGCTTTCTTT,CACYRGVSTEAFF
TRBV9,.,TRBJ1-6,once,TGTGCCAGCAGCGTAGACGAGGGTCGGTATAATTCACCCCTCCACTTT,CASSVDEGRYNSPLHF
TRBV18,TRBD1,TRBJ2-7,.,TGTGCCAGCTCTCTGGACAGGAGCCCTAACGAGCAGTACTTC,CASSLDRSPNEQYF
TRBV7-3,.,TRBJ1-6,.,TGTGCCAGCTCGGCCCAGCCCTATAATTCACCCCTCCACTTT,CASSAQPYNSPLHF
TRBV7-7,.,TRBJ2-3,few,TGTGCCAGCAGCCCTCAATTCGGCACAGATACGCAGTATTTT,CASSPQFGTDTQYF
TRBV9,.,TRBJ2-3,.,TGTGCCAGCAGCGTAGAGGGGCACGGCACAGATACGCAGTATTTT,CASSVEGHGTDTQYF
TRBV9,TRBD2,TRBJ2-7,few,TGTGCCAGCAGCGTAGAACAGGGCGGGGGGGCATTGGAGCAGTACTTC,CASSVEQGGGALEQYF
TRBV6-2/TRBV6-3,TRBD2,TRBJ2-5,.,TGTGCCAGCAGTTACGCCACTAGCGGGGGAGAGACCCAGTACTTC,CASSYATSGGETQYF
TRBV27,.,TRBJ2-1,.,TGTGCCAGCAGCTCGGGTAGCACACACAATGAGCAGTTCTTC,CASSSGSTHNEQFF
TRBV6-5,.,TRBJ1-4,few,TGTGCCAGCAGCCAGGGACGAAGTGAAAAACTGTTTTTT,CASSQGRSEKLFF